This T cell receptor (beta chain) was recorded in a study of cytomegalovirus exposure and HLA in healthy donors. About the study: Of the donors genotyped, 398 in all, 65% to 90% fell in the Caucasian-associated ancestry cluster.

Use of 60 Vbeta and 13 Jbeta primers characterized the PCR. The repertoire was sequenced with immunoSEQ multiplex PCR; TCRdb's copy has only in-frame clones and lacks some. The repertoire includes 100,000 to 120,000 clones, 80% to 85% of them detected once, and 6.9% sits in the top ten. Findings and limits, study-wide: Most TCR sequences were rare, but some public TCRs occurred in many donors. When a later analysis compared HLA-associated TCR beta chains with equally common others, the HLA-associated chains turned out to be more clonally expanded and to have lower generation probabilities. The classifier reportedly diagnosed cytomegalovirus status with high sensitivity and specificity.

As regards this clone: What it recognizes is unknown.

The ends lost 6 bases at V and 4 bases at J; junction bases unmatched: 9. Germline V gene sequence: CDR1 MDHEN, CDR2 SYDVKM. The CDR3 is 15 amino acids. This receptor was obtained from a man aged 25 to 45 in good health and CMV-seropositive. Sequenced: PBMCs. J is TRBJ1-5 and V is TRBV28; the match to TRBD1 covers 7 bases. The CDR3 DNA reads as TGTGCCAGCAGCCGACAGGGAATGGTTAATCAGCCCCAGCATTTT. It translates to CASSRQGMVNQPQHF.